A single sample gave rise to the 19 T cell receptor beta chains below, sequenced in a study of blood T cell repertoires in COVID-19. The assay was immunoSEQ multiplex PCR, and TCRdb's table has in-frame clones only and misses some. The sample holds about 190,000 clones; around 86% are singletons and the top ten take approximately 6.7%. The sample was peripheral blood. These receptors were collected from a man between 35 and 55 years old with acute or convalescent COVID-19.

The rearrangement uses TRBV5-4 and TRBJ2-2; 7 positions match TRBD1. Germline V lookup: CDR1 SGHNT, CDR2 YYREEE (reference sequence). V lost 5 bases and J lost 0; bases outside the gene matches: 7. There are 16 residues in the CDR3. The CDR3 DNA reads as TGTGCCAGCAGACGATCGACAGGGACGAACACCGGGGAGCTGTTTTTT. This encodes CASRRSTGTNTGELFF.

V is TRBV9 and J is TRBJ1-5; D gene ambiguous. Germline V gene sequence: CDR1 SGDLS, CDR2 YYNGEE. The CDR3 has 12 residues. Trimming cost V 3 bases and J 4 bases, with 5 bases left between them. The CDR3: CASSDGNQPQHF. In nucleotides, the CDR3 is TGTGCCAGCAGCGACGGGAATCAGCCCCAGCATTTT.

This clone was detected a few times. The chain is built from TRBV27 and TRBJ1-1; 9 nucleotides agree with TRBD1. With V trimmed by 10 bases and J by 3 bases, 9 bases remained unmatched. The CDR3 extends over 14 amino acids. Germline V gene lookup returns CDR1 MNHEY and CDR2 SMNVEV (reference sequence). The CDR3 here is CATSGTGLYTEAFF. CDR3 sequence (DNA): TGTGCCACCTCCGGGACAGGGTTGTACACTGAAGCTTTCTTT.

The chain combines TRBV19 with TRBJ1-2, with D maybe TRBD1 (5 bases). Germline V gives CDR1 LNHDA, CDR2 SQIVND (reference sequence). The CDR3 runs 13 residues. V was pared by 7 bases and J by 3 bases, with 12 bases between. CDR3 sequence reads: CASTRGGYYGYTF. Written as DNA, the CDR3 is TGTGCCAGTACCCGGGGGGGGTACTATGGCTACACCTTC.

This clone was counted only a few times. This specimen includes other DNA sequences encoding the same CDR3. The chain is built from TRBV7-8 and TRBJ2-2, with 11 bases that match TRBD1. The germline V gene has CDR1 SGHVS and CDR2 FQNEAQ. The V and J ends lost 1 base and 7 bases, in that order; junction bases with no gene match: 2. The CDR3 loop spans 15 amino acids. The CDR3 loop is CASSLGTGGYGELFF. In nucleotides, the CDR3 is TGTGCCAGCAGCTTAGGGACAGGGGGCTACGGGGAGCTGTTTTTT. The variable domain in full, completed from reference TRBV7-8 and TRBJ2-2, reads GAGVSQSPRYKVAKRGQDVALRCDPISGHVSLFWYQQALGQGPEFLTYFQNEAQLDKSGLPSDRFFAERPEGSVSTLKIQRTQQEDSAVYLCASSLGTGGYGELFFGEGSRLTVL.

The rearrangement joins TRBV6-1 to TRBJ1-2; 9 bases agree with TRBD1. After removal of 2 bases from V and 8 bases from J, the junction contained 6 bases not matched to a gene. CDR3 length equals 14 residues. Per the germline V gene, CDR1 is MNHNS and CDR2 is SASEGT. DNA of the CDR3: TGTGCCAGCAGTGAATACAGGGGGCTAGAGGGCTACACCTTC. This sequence encodes CASSEYRGLEGYTF.

The chain links TRBV7-9 to TRBJ2-1; 9 bases are shared with TRBD2. The junction had 5 bases not matched to a gene; V was cut back by 5 bases and J by 0 bases. The V gene's germline CDR1 is SEHNR and CDR2 FQNEAQ (reference sequence). This CDR3 spans 16 amino acids. This chain's CDR3 is CASSPREGSSYNEQFF. CDR3 nucleotide sequence: TGTGCCAGCAGCCCGCGGGAGGGGAGCTCCTACAATGAGCAGTTCTTC.

V is TRBV29-1 and J is TRBJ2-7, with D maybe TRBD1 (6 bases). The germline V and J ends were trimmed by 6 bases and 0 bases, with 21 bases remaining between them. Germline V gene data show CDR1 as SQVTM and CDR2 as ANQGSEA. The CDR3 covers 16 residues. The CDR3 region has the DNA TGCAGCGTCATGCCGTCACAGAGGGGGAGCTCCTACGAGCAGTACTTC. Residues: CSVMPSQRGSSYEQYF.

CDR3 loop: CASSVATPGSAQYF. DNA of the CDR3: TGTGCCAGCAGCGTAGCTACTCCGGGTAGTGCGCAGTACTTC. This rearrangement joins TRBV9 to TRBJ2-7; D uncertain. This CDR3 has 14 residues. The V gene's germline CDR1 is SGDLS and CDR2 YYNGEE. The germline V and J ends were trimmed by 0 bases and 9 bases, with 16 bases remaining between them.

The rearrangement uses TRBV5-4 and TRBJ1-6; TRBD1 aligns across 10 bases. J gave up 8 bases and V 4 bases, and 9 bases lay outside the gene matches. The CDR3 contains 16 residues. The germline CDR1 and CDR2 sequences are SGHNT and YYREEE (reference sequence). The CDR3 spells CASSPDAGTGDSPLHF. CDR3 DNA sequence: TGTGCCAGCAGCCCGGACGCCGGGACAGGGGATTCACCCCTCCACTTT.

The V and J genes are TRBV30 and TRBJ1-3; D is possibly TRBD1 (5 bases). This CDR3 spans 15 amino acids. CDR1 and CDR2 (germline): GTSNPN, SVGIG (reference sequence). Trimming took off 2 bases at V and 2 bases at J, with 13 bases between the two ends. CDR3 region: CAWSIWGRAGNTIYF. CDR3 DNA sequence: TGTGCCTGGAGTATCTGGGGCAGGGCTGGAAACACCATATATTTT.

V is TRBV10-2 and J is TRBJ2-7, with TRBD1 matching 8 bases. Germline V gives CDR1 WSHSY, CDR2 SAAADI. The CDR3 is 15 residues long. The ends lost 7 bases at V and 0 bases at J; junction bases unmatched: 8. CDR3 region: CASIGGTGSSYEQYF. In DNA form, the CDR3 reads TGCGCCAGCATTGGTGGGACAGGAAGCTCCTACGAGCAGTACTTC.

V usage is TRBV7-9 and J usage is TRBJ1-6; TRBD1 matches 7 bases. Per the germline V gene, CDR1 is SEHNR and CDR2 is FQNEAQ (reference sequence). This CDR3 is 13 amino acids long. V lost 5 bases to trimming and J lost 12 bases; unmatched junction nucleotides: 7. CDR3 nucleotide sequence: TGTGCCAGCAGCCCCTCCAGGGGGGAACCCCTCCACTTT. This translates into CASSPSRGEPLHF.

The V gene is TRBV5-1, the J gene TRBJ2-1; 12 bases match TRBD2. V shed 2 bases and J 5 bases; nucleotides not matched to a gene: 5. This CDR3 has 16 residues. The germline CDR1 and CDR2 sequences are SGHRS and YFSETQ. The DNA of the CDR3 is TGCGCCAGCAGCTTCATGACTAGCGGGGGTCACAATGAGCAGTTCTTC. It encodes CASSFMTSGGHNEQFF.

The rearrangement joins TRBV15 to TRBJ2-3; tentative D call: TRBD1 (6 bases). Germline V gives CDR1 LNHNV, CDR2 YYDKDF (reference sequence). CDR3 length: 16 amino acids. Trimming stripped 3 bases from V and 0 bases from J, with 13 bases between. The CDR3 DNA reads as TGTGCCACCAGCAGTTTTTTTGGACAGAGCACAGATACGCAGTATTTT. Translated, it gives CATSSFFGQSTDTQYF. The full variable domain, with the rest looked up from reference TRBV15 and TRBJ2-3, is DAMVIQNPRYQVTQFGKPVTLSCSQTLNHNVMYWYQQKSSQAPKLLFHYYDKDFNNEADTPDNFQSRRPNTSFCFLDIRSPGLGDTAMYLCATSSFFGQSTDTQYFGPGTRLTVL.

The chain couples TRBV12-5 to TRBJ2-3; possibly TRBD2 for D (6 bases). Germline V gene sequence: CDR1 LGHNT, CDR2 FRNRAP. V was cut by 0 bases and J by 1 base, with 11 bases left in between. The CDR3 loop spans 16 amino acids. CDR3 sequence: CASGLVSGDRTDTQYF. DNA of the CDR3: TGTGCTAGTGGTTTGGTATCGGGGGACCGCACAGATACGCAGTATTTT.

J is TRBJ2-7 and V is TRBV3-1 (or the pseudogene TRBV3-2); tentative D call: TRBD2 (6 bases). Trimming stripped 0 bases from V and 3 bases from J, with 18 bases between. From germline, CDR1 is LGHDT and CDR2 YNNKEL (reference sequence). CDR3 length equals 17 residues. The chain's CDR3 is CASSQDRTSRTNYEQYF. In DNA form, the CDR3 reads TGTGCCAGCAGCCAAGATCGCACTAGCCGGACGAACTACGAGCAGTACTTC.

The chain uses TRBV6-6 and TRBJ1-5; a possible D gene is TRBD1 (6 bases). V was shortened by 9 bases and J by 7 bases, with 13 bases between the two germline ends. The CDR3 is 12 residues long. Germline loops: CDR1 MNHNY, CDR2 SVGAGI (reference sequence). CDR3 sequence reads: CASTQGKQPQHF. CDR3 DNA sequence: TGTGCCAGTACACAGGGAAAGCAGCCCCAGCATTTT.

The chain uses TRBV24-1 and TRBJ1-2; D is unresolved. Germline V gene sequence: CDR1 KGHDR, CDR2 SFDVKD. Trimming pared 4 bases from V and 0 bases from J, leaving 8 bases between. The CDR3 contains 14 residues. CDR3 sequence: CATSDPVANYGYTF. CDR3 DNA sequence: TGTGCCACCAGTGACCCGGTAGCTAACTATGGCTACACCTTC.